These 8 T cell receptor beta chains came from one sample sequenced in a study of blood T cells in healthy people across ages. A second PCR, run for about 7 to 11 cycles, used a sample-barcoded 5' primer plus a J-beta primer mix. Each CDR3 protein gets one entry after TCRdb re-called the 5' RACE reads with MiXCR. The data contain 600,000 or so distinct CDR3 sequences, roughly 30% of them singletons. Sequencing was performed on blood. Receptors originate from a woman aged 80 or older in good health.

The J gene is TRBJ2-5, the V gene TRBV9; 11 bases agree with TRBD1. The CDR3 covers 15 residues. With V trimmed by 0 bases and J by 5 bases, 3 bases remained unmatched. CDR1 and CDR2 (germline): SGDLS, YYNGEE. CDR3 sequence reads: CASSVGTGGRETQYF. The CDR3 coding sequence is TGTGCCAGCAGCGTAGGGACAGGGGGCCGGGAGACCCAGTACTTC.

This clonotype has at least ten counts. V gene TRBV30 combines with J gene TRBJ1-5; D remains ambiguous. V shed 7 bases and J shed 5 bases, with 12 bases lying between them. CDR3 length: 12 residues. Germline values: CDR1 GTSNPN, CDR2 SVGIG (reference sequence). CDR3 DNA sequence: TGTGCCTCCTCAGGAGAGGATCAGCCCCAGCATTTT. Its protein is CASSGEDQPQHF.

This clonotype was picked up a small number of times. A clone one base away is much larger, so this may be a read error. The chain is built from TRBV6-2 or TRBV6-3 and TRBJ2-1; 10 positions match TRBD2. With V trimmed by 4 bases and J by 9 bases, 9 bases remained unmatched. Germline CDR1 is MNHEY and CDR2 is SVGEGT. The CDR3 totals 15 residues. The CDR3 sequence is CASSWGLAQGSEQFF. The CDR3 nucleotides read TGTGCCAGCAGTTGGGGACTAGCGCAGGGCAGTGAGCAGTTCTTC.

This clonotype was detected many times. The chain has TRBV9 and TRBJ2-1; D unresolved. The CDR3 is 13 residues long. Per the germline V gene, CDR1 is SGDLS and CDR2 is YYNGEE. The V and J ends lost 2 bases and 6 bases respectively, with 9 bases between them. CDR3 amino acids: CASSVAQSNEQFF. The CDR3 DNA is TGTGCCAGCAGCGTCGCACAGAGCAATGAGCAGTTCTTC.

This clonotype was counted at least ten times. V is TRBV12-3 or TRBV12-4 and J is TRBJ2-7; D is possibly TRBD1 or TRBD2 (5 bases each). This CDR3 has 15 residues. Between the trimmed V and J ends, which lost 6 bases and 0 bases, there was a span of 15 bases. The CDR3 is CASRLGDLSSYEQYF. The CDR3 bases are TGTGCCAGCAGACTGGGGGACCTCAGCTCCTACGAGCAGTACTTC.

On this clonotype itself: Given a much more abundant clone one base away, this may be a read error. This chain joins TRBV20-1 and TRBJ1-1; 10 positions agree with TRBD1. Germline CDR1 is DFQATT and CDR2 is SNEGSKA (reference sequence). CDR3 length: 15 amino acids. The CDR3 sequence is CGARGDRGSGTEAFF. The CDR3 bases are TGCGGTGCTAGAGGGGACAGGGGCTCGGGCACTGAAGCTTTCTTT.

The chain is built from TRBV12-3 or TRBV12-4 and TRBJ1-2; D gene unclear. Trimming cost V 10 bases and J 1 base, with 19 bases left between them. CDR3 length equals 15 residues. CDR3 in DNA: TGTGCCATCGCGTGGTACAGCGTAAATAACTATGGCTACACCTTC. Encoded protein: CAIAWYSVNNYGYTF.

For this clonotype: A much more abundant neighbour one base away suggests this may be a read error. The chain carries TRBV5-1 and TRBJ2-5; 9 bases line up with TRBD1. CDR3 size: 13 residues. In germline, CDR1 is SGHRS, CDR2 YFSETQ. V lost 6 bases to trimming and J lost 11 bases; unmatched junction nucleotides: 11. In nucleotides, the CDR3 is TGCGCCAGCACCCTCACAGGGGGCAACGGGCAGTACTTC. It codes for CASTLTGGNGQYF.